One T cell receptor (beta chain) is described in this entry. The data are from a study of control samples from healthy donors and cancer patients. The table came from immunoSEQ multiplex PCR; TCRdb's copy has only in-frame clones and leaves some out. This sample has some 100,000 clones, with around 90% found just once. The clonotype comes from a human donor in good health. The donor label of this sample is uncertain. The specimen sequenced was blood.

CDR3 DNA: TGTGCCAGCAGCCAAGGGGAAACCGCGATCCGGCAGTTCTTC. Translated: CASSQGETAIRQFF. The chain carries TRBV3-1 (or the pseudogene TRBV3-2) and TRBJ2-1; no firm D call. The CDR3 runs 14 residues. The germline V gene encodes CDR1 LGHDT and CDR2 YNNKEL (reference sequence). V was shortened by 1 base and J by 12 bases, with 16 bases between the two germline ends.